The present T cell receptor (beta chain) was sequenced within a study of T cell responses to AZD1222 COVID-19 vaccine. Study-wide points: Epitopes outside B.1.351 and B.1.1.7 mutated regions reportedly drew nearly half of spike TCRs. Increased Spike-specific TCR breadth and depth were observed after two AZD1222 doses. There were mostly white British donors and more females than males, and clonal diversity was possibly underestimated.

Trimming removed 0 bases from V and 2 bases from J, with 12 bases in between. The V gene's germline CDR1 is SGHDN and CDR2 FVKESK. This CDR3 comprises 16 residues. This clone has only one observation. Antigen specificity is unknown. Pooled in the analysis were second doses at about 4 or about 12 weeks. Some clones are missing from TCRdb's copy, which holds only in-frame ones; the method was immunoSEQ multiplex PCR. The sample shows about 110,000 clones, about 90% of them seen only once. The sequences come from peripheral blood, collected 28 days after the second AZD1222 dose. The receptor was derived from an adult who received the AZD1222 COVID-19 vaccine. V is TRBV14 and J is TRBJ2-3, with D maybe TRBD2 (5 bases). The CDR3 DNA follows: TGTGCCAGCAGCCAAGACTACCTACTAGTCACAGATACGCAGTATTTT. It specifies CASSQDYLLVTDTQYF.